The source of this T cell receptor beta chain is a study of T cells in Graves' hyperthyroidism and ophthalmopathy. Findings and limits, study-wide: The model anticipated ophthalmopathy a median about six months pre-onset.

CDR1 and CDR2 from the germline V gene are SGHNT and YYREEE (reference sequence). With 4 bases removed from V and 2 bases from J, the gap between germline ends came to 15 bases. This CDR3 has 15 amino acids. The sample holds one count of this clonotype. As yet, its antigen is unknown. The investigators amplified TCR beta CDR3 regions from RNA transcripts. Carried out on the TCR CDR3, a first-round RT-PCR used the HTBI primer set. TCRdb re-analysed the multiplex PCR reads in MiXCR, keeping a single row per CDR3 protein. This table holds 350,000 to 450,000 distinct CDR3 sequences, about 17% found once. The TCR sequence derives from a woman in her twenties or thirties with Graves' hyperthyroidism that later progressed to Graves' ophthalmopathy. Sequencing used blood. The chain uses TRBV5-4 and TRBJ2-5, with D possibly TRBD1 on 6 matching bases. The CDR3 sequence is CASSHIIQGQETQYF. CDR3 DNA sequence: TGTGCCAGCAGCCACATAATACAGGGTCAAGAGACCCAGTACTTC.